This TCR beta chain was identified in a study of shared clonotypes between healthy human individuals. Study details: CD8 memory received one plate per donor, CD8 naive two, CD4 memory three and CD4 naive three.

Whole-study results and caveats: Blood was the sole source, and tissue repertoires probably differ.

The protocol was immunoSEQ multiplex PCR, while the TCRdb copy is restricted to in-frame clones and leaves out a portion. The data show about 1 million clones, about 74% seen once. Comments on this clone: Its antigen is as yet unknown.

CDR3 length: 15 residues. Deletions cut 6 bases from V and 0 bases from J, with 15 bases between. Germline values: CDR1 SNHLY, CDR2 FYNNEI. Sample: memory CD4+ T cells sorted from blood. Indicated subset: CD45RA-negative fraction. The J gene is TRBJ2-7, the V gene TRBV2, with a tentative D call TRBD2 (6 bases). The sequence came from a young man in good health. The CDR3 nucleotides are TGTGCCAGCAGGGTTAGCGGCGAAAGCTCCTACGAGCAGTACTTC. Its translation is CASRVSGESSYEQYF.